This T cell receptor beta chain is drawn from a study of response to subunit inactivated influenza vaccine. Study conclusions and caveats: It was the authors' suggestion that each seasonal influenza vaccination recruits few new T cells.

Via MiXCR, TCRdb re-called the RT-PCR reads, giving one row per CDR3 protein. The data show roughly 790,000 distinct CDR3 sequences, 21% seen once. This clonotype appeared a few times. As yet, its antigen is unknown. CDR1 and CDR2 (germline): MNHNS, SASEGT. Trimming removed 6 bases from V and 4 bases from J, with 16 bases in between. This CDR3 spans 15 amino acids. The clonotype originates from a middle-aged man who received an inactivated influenza vaccine. This material consisted of PBMCs from blood, taken roughly 5 days after vaccination. The V gene is TRBV6-1, the J gene TRBJ2-1; no clear D gene. CDR3: CASRQLFPFYNEQFF. The CDR3 DNA sequence: TGTGCCAGCAGGCAACTTTTCCCCTTTTACAATGAGCAGTTCTTC.